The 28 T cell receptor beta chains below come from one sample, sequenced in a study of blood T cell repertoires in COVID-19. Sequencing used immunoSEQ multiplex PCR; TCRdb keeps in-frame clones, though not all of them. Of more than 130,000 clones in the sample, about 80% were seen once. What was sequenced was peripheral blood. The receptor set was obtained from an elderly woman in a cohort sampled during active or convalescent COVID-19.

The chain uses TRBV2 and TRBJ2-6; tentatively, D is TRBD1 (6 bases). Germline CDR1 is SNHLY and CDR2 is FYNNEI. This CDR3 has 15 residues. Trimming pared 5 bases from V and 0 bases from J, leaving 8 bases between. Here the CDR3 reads CASSLQGSGANVLTF. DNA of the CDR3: TGTGCCAGCAGTTTACAGGGCTCTGGGGCCAACGTCCTGACTTTC. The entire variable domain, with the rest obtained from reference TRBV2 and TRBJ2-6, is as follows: EPEVTQTPSHQVTQMGQEVILRCVPISNHLYFYWYRQILGQKVEFLVSFYNNEISEKSEIFDDQFSVERPDGSNFTLKIRSTKLEDSAMYFCASSLQGSGANVLTFGAGSRLTVL.

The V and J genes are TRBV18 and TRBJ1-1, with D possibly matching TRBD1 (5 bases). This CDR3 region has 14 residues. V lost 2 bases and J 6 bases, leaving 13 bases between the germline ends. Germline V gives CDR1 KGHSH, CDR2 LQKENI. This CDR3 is CASSPGSGRAEAFF. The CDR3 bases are TGTGCCAGCTCACCAGGGTCAGGGAGGGCTGAAGCTTTCTTT.

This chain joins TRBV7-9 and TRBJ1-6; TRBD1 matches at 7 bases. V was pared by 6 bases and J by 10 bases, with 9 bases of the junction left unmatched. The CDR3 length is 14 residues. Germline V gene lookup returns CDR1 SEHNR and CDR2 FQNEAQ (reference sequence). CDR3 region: CASRTGTGASPLHF. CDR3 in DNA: TGTGCCAGCAGAACGGGTACAGGGGCATCACCCCTCCACTTT.

As DNA, the CDR3 is TGTGCCAGCAGCTTAACGGGACTAGGGGCTGGGGAGCAGTACTTC. Translation gives CASSLTGLGAGEQYF. This chain links TRBV7-2 with TRBJ2-7; 8 nucleotides match TRBD2. Looked up from germline, CDR1 is SGHTA and CDR2 is FQGNSA. This CDR3 has 15 amino acids. V shed 2 bases, J shed 7 bases, and the junction held 10 bases outside the gene matches.

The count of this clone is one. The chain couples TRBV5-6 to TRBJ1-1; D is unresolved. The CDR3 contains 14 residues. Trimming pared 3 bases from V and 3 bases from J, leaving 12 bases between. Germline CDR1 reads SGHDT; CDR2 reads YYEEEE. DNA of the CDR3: TGTGCCAGCAGCTGGAGGAGGAAGTACACTGAAGCTTTCTTT. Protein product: CASSWRRKYTEAFF.

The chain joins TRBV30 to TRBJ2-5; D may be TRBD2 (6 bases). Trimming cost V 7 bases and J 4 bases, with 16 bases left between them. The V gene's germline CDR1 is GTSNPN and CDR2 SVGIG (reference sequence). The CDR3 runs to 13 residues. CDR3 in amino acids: CALMTRGPETQYF. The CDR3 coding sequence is TGTGCCTTGATGACTAGGGGACCAGAGACCCAGTACTTC. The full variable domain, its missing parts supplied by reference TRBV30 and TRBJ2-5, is SQTIHQWPATLVQPVGSPLSLECTVEGTSNPNLYWYRQAAGRGLQLLFYSVGIGQISSEVPQNLSASRPQDRQFILSSKKLLLSDSGFYLCALMTRGPETQYFGPGTRLLVL.

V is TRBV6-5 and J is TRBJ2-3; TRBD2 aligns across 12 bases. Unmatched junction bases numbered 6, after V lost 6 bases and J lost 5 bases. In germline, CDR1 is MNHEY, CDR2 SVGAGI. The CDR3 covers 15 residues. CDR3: CASRTGLAGIDTQYF. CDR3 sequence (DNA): TGTGCCAGCAGAACCGGACTAGCGGGGATAGATACGCAGTATTTT.

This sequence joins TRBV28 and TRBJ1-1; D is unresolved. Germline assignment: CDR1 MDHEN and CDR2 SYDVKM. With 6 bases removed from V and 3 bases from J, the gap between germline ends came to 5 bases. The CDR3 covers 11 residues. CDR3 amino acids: CASRADTEAFF. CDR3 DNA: TGTGCCAGCAGGGCCGACACTGAAGCTTTCTTT. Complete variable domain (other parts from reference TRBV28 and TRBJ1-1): DVKVTQSSRYLVKRTGEKVFLECVQDMDHENMFWYRQDPGLGLRLIYFSYDVKMKEKGDIPEGYSVSREKKERFSLILESASTNQTSMYLCASRADTEAFFGQGTRLTVV.

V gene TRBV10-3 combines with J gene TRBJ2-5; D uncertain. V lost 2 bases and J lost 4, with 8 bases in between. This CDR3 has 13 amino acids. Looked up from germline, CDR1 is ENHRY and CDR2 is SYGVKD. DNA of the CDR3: TGTGCCATCAGTGAGGGGCAGGCAGAGACCCAGTACTTC. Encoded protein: CAISEGQAETQYF.

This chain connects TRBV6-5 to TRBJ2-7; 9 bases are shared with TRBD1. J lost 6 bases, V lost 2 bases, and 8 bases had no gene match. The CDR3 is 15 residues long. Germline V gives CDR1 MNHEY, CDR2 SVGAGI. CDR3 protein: CASSYGVDRGVEQYF. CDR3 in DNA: TGTGCCAGCAGTTACGGGGTGGACAGGGGAGTCGAGCAGTACTTC.

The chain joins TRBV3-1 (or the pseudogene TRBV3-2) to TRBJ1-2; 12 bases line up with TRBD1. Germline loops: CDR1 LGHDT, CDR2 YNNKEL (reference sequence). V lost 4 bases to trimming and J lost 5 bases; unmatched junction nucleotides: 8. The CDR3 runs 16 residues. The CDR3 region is CASSPRGTGGAYGYTF. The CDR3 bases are TGTGCCAGCAGCCCAAGGGGGACAGGGGGCGCGTATGGCTACACCTTC.

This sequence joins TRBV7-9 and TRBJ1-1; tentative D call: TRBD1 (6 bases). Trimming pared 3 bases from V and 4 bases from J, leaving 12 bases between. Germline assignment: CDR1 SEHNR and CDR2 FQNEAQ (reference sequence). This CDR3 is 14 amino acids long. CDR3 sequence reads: CASSLQTGRTEAFF. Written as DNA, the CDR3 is TGTGCCAGCAGCTTGCAAACAGGGCGCACTGAAGCTTTCTTT.

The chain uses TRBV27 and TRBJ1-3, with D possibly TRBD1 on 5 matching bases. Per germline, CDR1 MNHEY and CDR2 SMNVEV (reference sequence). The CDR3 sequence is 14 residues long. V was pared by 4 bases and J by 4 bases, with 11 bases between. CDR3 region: CASSSGAAGNTIYF. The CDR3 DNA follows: TGTGCCAGCAGTTCTGGGGCGGCCGGAAACACCATATATTTT.

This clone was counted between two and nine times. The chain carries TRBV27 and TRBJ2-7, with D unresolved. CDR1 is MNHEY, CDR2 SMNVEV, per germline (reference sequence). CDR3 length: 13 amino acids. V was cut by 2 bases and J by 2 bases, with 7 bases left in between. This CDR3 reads CASSLNRAYEQYF. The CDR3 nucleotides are TGTGCCAGCAGTTTAAACAGAGCCTACGAGCAGTACTTC.

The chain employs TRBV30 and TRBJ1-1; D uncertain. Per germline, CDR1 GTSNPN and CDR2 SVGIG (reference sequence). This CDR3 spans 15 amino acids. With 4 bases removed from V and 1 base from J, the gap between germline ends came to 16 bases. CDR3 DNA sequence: TGTGCCTGGATTCCTTCGACAAAACCGAACACTGAAGCTTTCTTT. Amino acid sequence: CAWIPSTKPNTEAFF.

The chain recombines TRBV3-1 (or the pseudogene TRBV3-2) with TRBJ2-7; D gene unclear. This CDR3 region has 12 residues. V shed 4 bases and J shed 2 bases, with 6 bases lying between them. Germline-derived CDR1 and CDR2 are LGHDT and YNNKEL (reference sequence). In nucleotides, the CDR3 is TGTGCCAGCAGCCGAGGAACCTACGAGCAGTACTTC. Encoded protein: CASSRGTYEQYF.

CDR3 sequence: CASSLHKWGGRLETQYF. The CDR3 DNA sequence: TGTGCCAGCAGCTTACATAAGTGGGGGGGCCGATTGGAGACCCAGTACTTC. The rearrangement links TRBV7-2 to TRBJ2-5; D may be TRBD2 (7 bases). Between the trimmed V and J ends, which lost 2 bases and 5 bases, there was a span of 21 bases. This CDR3 spans 17 amino acids. CDR1 SGHTA and CDR2 FQGNSA come from the germline V gene.

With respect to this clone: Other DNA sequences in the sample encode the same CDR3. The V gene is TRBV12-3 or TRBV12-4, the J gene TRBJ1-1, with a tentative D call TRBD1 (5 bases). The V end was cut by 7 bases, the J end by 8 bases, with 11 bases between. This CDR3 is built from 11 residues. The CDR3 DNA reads TGTGCCAGCATCCGAGACAGAGAAGCTTTCTTT. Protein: CASIRDREAFF.

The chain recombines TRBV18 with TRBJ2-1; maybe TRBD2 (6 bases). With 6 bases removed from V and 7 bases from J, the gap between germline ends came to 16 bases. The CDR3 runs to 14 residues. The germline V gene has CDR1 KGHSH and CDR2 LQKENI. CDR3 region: CASSYRGYGNEQFF. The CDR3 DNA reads TGTGCCAGCTCTTATCGGGGGTACGGGAATGAGCAGTTCTTC.

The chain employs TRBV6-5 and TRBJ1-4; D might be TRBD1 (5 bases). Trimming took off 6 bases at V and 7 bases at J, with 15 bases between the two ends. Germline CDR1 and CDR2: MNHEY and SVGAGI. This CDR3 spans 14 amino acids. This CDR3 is CASRSGGGSEKLFF. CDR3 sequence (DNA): TGTGCCAGCAGATCTGGGGGAGGGTCTGAAAAACTGTTTTTT.

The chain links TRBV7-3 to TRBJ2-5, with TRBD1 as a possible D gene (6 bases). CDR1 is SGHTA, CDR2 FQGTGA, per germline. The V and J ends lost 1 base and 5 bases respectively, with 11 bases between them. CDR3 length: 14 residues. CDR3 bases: TGTGCCAGCAGCTTAAGTACAGGGCGGGAGACCCAGTACTTC. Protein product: CASSLSTGRETQYF.

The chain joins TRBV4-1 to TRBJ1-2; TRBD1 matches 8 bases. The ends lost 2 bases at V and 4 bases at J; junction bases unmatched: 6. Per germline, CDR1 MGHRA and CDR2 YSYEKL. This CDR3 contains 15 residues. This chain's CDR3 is CASSQLRGRTYGYTF. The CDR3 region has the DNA TGCGCCAGCAGCCAACTCAGGGGGCGCACCTATGGCTACACCTTC.

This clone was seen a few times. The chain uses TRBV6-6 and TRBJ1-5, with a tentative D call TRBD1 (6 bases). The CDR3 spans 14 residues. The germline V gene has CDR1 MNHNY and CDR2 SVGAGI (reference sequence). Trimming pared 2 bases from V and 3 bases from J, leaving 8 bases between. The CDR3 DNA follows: TGTGCCAGCAGTTACGGACAGTACAATCAGCCCCAGCATTTT. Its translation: CASSYGQYNQPQHF.

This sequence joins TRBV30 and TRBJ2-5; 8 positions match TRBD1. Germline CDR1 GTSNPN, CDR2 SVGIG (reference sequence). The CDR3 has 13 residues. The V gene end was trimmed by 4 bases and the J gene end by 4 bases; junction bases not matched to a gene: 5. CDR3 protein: CAWNFRGPETQYF. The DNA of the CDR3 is TGTGCCTGGAATTTCAGGGGGCCAGAGACCCAGTACTTC.

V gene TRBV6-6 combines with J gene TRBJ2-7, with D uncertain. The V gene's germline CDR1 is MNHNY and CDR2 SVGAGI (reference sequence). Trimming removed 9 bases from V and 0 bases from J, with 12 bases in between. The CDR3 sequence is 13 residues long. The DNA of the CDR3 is TGTGCCAGAGAGCAGTGGAGCTCCTACGAGCAGTACTTC. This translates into CAREQWSSYEQYF.

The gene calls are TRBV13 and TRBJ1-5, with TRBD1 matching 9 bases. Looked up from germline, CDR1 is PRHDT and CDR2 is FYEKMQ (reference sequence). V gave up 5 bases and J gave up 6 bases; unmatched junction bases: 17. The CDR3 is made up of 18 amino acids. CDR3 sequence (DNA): TGTGCCAGCAGCCGGGGGTGGGGACAGGGAAAGAATGGTCAGCCCCAGCATTTT. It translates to CASSRGWGQGKNGQPQHF. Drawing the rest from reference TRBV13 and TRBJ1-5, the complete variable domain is AAGVIQSPRHLIKEKRETATLKCYPIPRHDTVYWYQQGPGQDPQFLISFYEKMQSDKGSIPDRFSAQQFSDYHSELNMSSLELGDSALYFCASSRGWGQGKNGQPQHFGDGTRLSIL.

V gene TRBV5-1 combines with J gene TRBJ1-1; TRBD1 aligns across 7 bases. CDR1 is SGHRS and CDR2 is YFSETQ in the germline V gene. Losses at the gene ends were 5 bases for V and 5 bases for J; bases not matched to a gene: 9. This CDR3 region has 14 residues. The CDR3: CASRATSGGTEAFF. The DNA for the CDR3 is TGCGCCAGCAGAGCCACCTCAGGGGGGACTGAAGCTTTCTTT.

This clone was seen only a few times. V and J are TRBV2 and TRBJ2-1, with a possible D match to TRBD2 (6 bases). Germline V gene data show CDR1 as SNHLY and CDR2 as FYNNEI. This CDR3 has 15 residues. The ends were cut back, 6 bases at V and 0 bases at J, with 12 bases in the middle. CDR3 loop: CASRPEGSSYNEQFF. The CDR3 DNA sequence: TGTGCCAGCAGGCCGGAGGGCAGCTCCTACAATGAGCAGTTCTTC.